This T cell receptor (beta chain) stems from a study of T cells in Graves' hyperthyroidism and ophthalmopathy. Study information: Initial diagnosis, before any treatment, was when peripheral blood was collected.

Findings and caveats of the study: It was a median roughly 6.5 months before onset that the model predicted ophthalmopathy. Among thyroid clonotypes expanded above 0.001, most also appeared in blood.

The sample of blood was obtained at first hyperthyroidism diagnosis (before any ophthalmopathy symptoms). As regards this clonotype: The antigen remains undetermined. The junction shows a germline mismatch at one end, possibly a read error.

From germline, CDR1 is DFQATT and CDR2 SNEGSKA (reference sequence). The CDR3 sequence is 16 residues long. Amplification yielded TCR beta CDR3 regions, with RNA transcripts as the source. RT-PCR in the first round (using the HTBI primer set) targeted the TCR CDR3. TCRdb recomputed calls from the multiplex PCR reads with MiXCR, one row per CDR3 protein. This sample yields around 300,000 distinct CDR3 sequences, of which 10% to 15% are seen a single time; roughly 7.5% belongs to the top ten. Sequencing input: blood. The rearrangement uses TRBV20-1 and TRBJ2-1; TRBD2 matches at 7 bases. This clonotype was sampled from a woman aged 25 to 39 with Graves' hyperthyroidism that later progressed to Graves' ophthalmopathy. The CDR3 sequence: CSARGVWEGFGNEQFF. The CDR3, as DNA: TGCAGTGCTAGGGGGGTGTGGGAGGGATTTGGAAATGAACAGTTCTTC.